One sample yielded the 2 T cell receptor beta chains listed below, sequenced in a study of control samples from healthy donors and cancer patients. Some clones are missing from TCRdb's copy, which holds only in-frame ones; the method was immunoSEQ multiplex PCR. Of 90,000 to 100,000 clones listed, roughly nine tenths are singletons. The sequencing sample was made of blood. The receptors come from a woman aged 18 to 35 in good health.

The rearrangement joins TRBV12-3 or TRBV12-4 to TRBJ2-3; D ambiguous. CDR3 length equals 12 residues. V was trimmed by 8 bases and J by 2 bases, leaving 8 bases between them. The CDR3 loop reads CASASTTDTQYF. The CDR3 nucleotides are TGTGCCAGCGCCTCAACCACAGATACGCAGTATTTT.

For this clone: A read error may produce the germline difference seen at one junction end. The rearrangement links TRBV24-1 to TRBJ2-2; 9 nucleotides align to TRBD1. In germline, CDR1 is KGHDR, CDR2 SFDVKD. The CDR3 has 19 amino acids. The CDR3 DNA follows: TGTGCCACCAGTTACACCGGGACAGGGCCTCGTTCCAACATCGGGGAGCTGTTTTTT. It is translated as CATSYTGTGPRSNIGELFF.